Shown below are 3 T cell receptor beta chains from a single sample sequenced in a study of OX40 agonist ivuxolimab in advanced cancers. Library preparation used the immunoSEQ multiplex PCR assay. As stored in TCRdb, this immuneACCESS dataset retains in-frame rearrangements with V and J assigned. A fraction of the clones does not appear; measured against another copy, unresolved V genes explain less than half of the discrepancy, and the remainder lacks a known reason. The sample table records roughly 70,000 clones; about 90% of these occur just once. Together, the top ten hold under 3% of the sample. Sample: CD4+ or CD8+ T cells sorted from blood, taken in a trial of the OX40 agonist ivuxolimab. These receptors all come from an adult with an advanced solid tumor such as melanoma, head and neck, liver or kidney cancer.

The V and J genes are TRBV9 and TRBJ1-1, with D perhaps TRBD1 (6 bases). V lost 4 bases, J lost 3 bases, and 16 bases lay in between. Germline-derived CDR1 and CDR2 are SGDLS and YYNGEE. The CDR3 is 15 residues long. CDR3 nucleotide sequence: TGTGCCAGCAGCCCCCGACAGGAGAAATACACTGAAGCTTTCTTT. Its protein is CASSPRQEKYTEAFF.

This sequence joins TRBV9 and TRBJ1-3; D perhaps matches TRBD1 (5 bases). Trimming took off 4 bases at V and 2 bases at J, with 13 bases between the two ends. Germline V lookup: CDR1 SGDLS, CDR2 YYNGEE. The CDR3 is 15 amino acids. The CDR3 here is CASSTFQGPGNTIYF. The CDR3 DNA reads TGTGCCAGCAGCACCTTTCAGGGACCTGGAAACACCATATATTTT.

This clone was seen only once. The chain employs TRBV9 and TRBJ2-3; D may be TRBD2 (7 bases). The germline V gene has CDR1 SGDLS and CDR2 YYNGEE. The CDR3 length is 15 residues. Trimming took off 4 bases at V and 5 bases at J, with 17 bases between the two ends. For the CDR3, the DNA is TGTGCCAGCAGCACAGGGAGGGACTTGCAAGATACGCAGTATTTT. Protein sequence: CASSTGRDLQDTQYF.